The 27 T cell receptor beta chains listed next were all sequenced from one sample in a study of CD8+ T cells in alopecia areata. Extraction and reverse transcription of RNA yielded cDNA as the sequencing template. Produced via immunoSEQ multiplex PCR; TCRdb's table is partial and in-frame only. The repertoire holds 270,000 or so clones, about three fifths seen once, with under 2% in the top ten. Treatment: oral pan-JAK inhibitor, 5-10 mg twice daily. The input for sequencing was CD4+ T cells sorted from blood, taken at week 24, from a patient treated with tofacitinib. Source of these receptors: a human donor with alopecia areata.

This clone has just a few counts. The chain carries TRBV28 and TRBJ2-7; D gene unclear. The CDR3 loop spans 9 amino acids. Germline CDR1 MDHEN, CDR2 SYDVKM. V was pared by 11 bases and J by 13 bases, with 15 bases between. The CDR3 here is CAAAPGPYF. Here the CDR3 DNA reads TGTGCCGCCGCCCCGGGTCCTTACTTC.

This chain uses TRBV7-2 with TRBJ1-5, with D tentatively TRBD1 (6 bases). Looked up from germline, CDR1 is SGHTA and CDR2 is FQGNSA. Trimming pared 5 bases from V and 5 bases from J, leaving 19 bases between. The CDR3 sequence is 16 residues long. The CDR3 protein is CASSRYTRQADQPQHF. The CDR3 DNA reads TGTGCCAGCAGCCGATATACCCGACAGGCCGATCAGCCCCAGCATTTT.

The CDR3 loop is CASSPGGQGAGEQYF. DNA of the CDR3: TGTGCCAGCTCCCCAGGGGGACAGGGGGCTGGAGAGCAGTACTTC. The chain has TRBV6-1 and TRBJ2-7; 12 positions match TRBD1. Germline V gene data show CDR1 as MNHNS and CDR2 as SASEGT. This CDR3 comprises 15 residues. Trimming took 8 bases from V and 7 from J; bases not matched to a gene: 12.

The chain links TRBV7-8 to TRBJ2-1; 7 bases match TRBD2. CDR3 length: 15 amino acids. Unmatched junction bases numbered 19, after V lost 5 bases and J lost 15 bases. Germline loops: CDR1 SGHVS, CDR2 FQNEAQ. CDR3 protein: CASSLSLGLEMEGFF. CDR3 nucleotides: TGTGCCAGCAGCCTCTCCCTTGGACTAGAGATGGAGGGGTTCTTC.

A note on this clone: This clone may be a read error of a much larger clone one base away. This sample includes further DNA sequences coding for the same CDR3. This chain links TRBV6-5 with TRBJ1-6; D gene uncertain. Germline CDR1 and CDR2: MNHEY and SVGAGI. The CDR3 runs to 13 residues. The ends were cut back, 5 bases at V and 9 bases at J, with 11 bases in the middle. This CDR3 reads CASSEDRSSPLHF. The CDR3 nucleotides are TGTGCCAGCAGTGAAGACCGGTCTTCACCCCTCCACTTT.

This chain joins TRBV15 and TRBJ1-1, with 7 positions matching TRBD1. The V and J ends lost 0 bases and 10 bases, in that order; junction bases with no gene match: 5. CDR3 length equals 13 residues. Looked up from germline, CDR1 is LNHNV and CDR2 is YYDKDF (reference sequence). The CDR3 region has the DNA TGTGCCACCAGCAGAGATAGGACAGGATCAGCTTTCTTT. It codes for CATSRDRTGSAFF.

On this clone itself: One end of the junction does not line up with germline, which may come from a read error. The CDR3 DNA reads TGTGCCAGCAGATTAGGTCAGGGTTACACTGAAGCTTTCTTT. It codes for CASRLGQGYTEAFF. J is TRBJ1-1 and V is TRBV7-6; maybe TRBD1 (5 bases). This CDR3 region has 14 residues. Per germline, CDR1 SGHVS and CDR2 FNYEAQ. The full variable domain, in which reference TRBV7-6 and TRBJ1-1 provide the parts outside the CDR3, is GAGVSQSPRYKVTKRGQDVALRCDPISGHVSLYWYRQALGQGPEFLTYFNYEAQQDKSGLPNDRFSAERPEGSISTLTIQRTEQRDSAMYRCASRLGQGYTEAFFGQGTRLTVV.

Written as DNA, the CDR3 is TGTGCCAGCAGTTTATCGGGTCCTTATGAAAAACTGTTTTTT. Its protein is CASSLSGPYEKLFF. The chain uses TRBV27 and TRBJ1-4; D is uncertain. There are 14 residues in the CDR3. The V and J ends lost 0 bases and 6 bases respectively, with 8 bases between them. Germline V gene lookup returns CDR1 MNHEY and CDR2 SMNVEV (reference sequence).

The V and J genes are TRBV7-9 and TRBJ1-2, with D unclear. Per the germline V gene, CDR1 is SEHNR and CDR2 is FQNEAQ (reference sequence). V was pared by 7 bases and J by 5 bases, with 14 bases between. The CDR3 sequence is 13 residues long. The CDR3 reads CASTFYSHYGYTF. The CDR3 DNA is TGTGCCAGCACCTTCTACTCTCATTATGGCTACACCTTC.

This clone occurred a few times. The genes are TRBV25-1 and TRBJ2-6; D unresolved. The germline V gene encodes CDR1 MGHDK and CDR2 SYGVNS. The CDR3 runs to 14 residues. V shed 7 bases and J shed 0 bases, with 7 bases lying between them. The CDR3: CASKRSSGANVLTF. The CDR3 nucleotides are TGTGCCAGCAAAAGGAGCTCTGGGGCCAACGTCCTGACTTTC.

The rearrangement uses TRBV30 and TRBJ2-3; D call uncertain. V was trimmed by 3 bases and J by 2 bases, leaving 6 bases between them. Germline assignment: CDR1 GTSNPN and CDR2 SVGIG (reference sequence). The CDR3 is made up of 12 amino acids. The CDR3 DNA follows: TGTGCCTGGAGCGGAGTCACAGATACGCAGTATTTT. Residues: CAWSGVTDTQYF.

This chain links TRBV7-2 with TRBJ1-6; the D gene is possibly TRBD1 (5 bases). The CDR3 runs to 14 residues. The germline V gene encodes CDR1 SGHTA and CDR2 FQGNSA. Deletions cut 0 bases from V and 10 bases from J, with 10 bases between. CDR3 nucleotide sequence: TGTGCCAGCAGCTTAGCGGGGCAGGGATCACCCCTCCACTTT. Amino acid sequence: CASSLAGQGSPLHF.

The chain joins TRBV5-6 to TRBJ2-5; D is unclear. There are 14 residues in the CDR3. Germline lookup yields CDR1 SGHDT and CDR2 YYEEEE. V was cut by 0 bases and J by 5 bases, with 11 bases left in between. The CDR3 protein is CASSLAAGLETQYF. The CDR3 region has the DNA TGTGCCAGCAGCTTGGCAGCTGGGCTGGAGACCCAGTACTTC.

This clone was picked up a small number of times. Within the sample, other DNA sequences also encode this same CDR3. V is TRBV25-1 and J is TRBJ2-7; 10 positions agree with TRBD1. Per the germline V gene, CDR1 is MGHDK and CDR2 is SYGVNS. Trimming at V came to 3 bases and at J to 5 bases, leaving 1 base not matched to a gene. The CDR3 has 13 residues. CDR3 protein: CASSEGTGDEQYF. The CDR3 nucleotides read TGTGCCAGCAGTGAGGGGACAGGGGACGAGCAGTACTTC.

Only a few counts were recorded for this clone. The rearrangement uses TRBV5-4 and TRBJ1-1; D is uncertain. The germline gives CDR1 SGHNT, CDR2 YYREEE (reference sequence). V shed 4 bases and J shed 2 bases, with 9 bases lying between them. This CDR3 comprises 13 residues. Here the CDR3 reads CASSPLENTEAFF. CDR3 nucleotide sequence: TGTGCCAGCAGCCCGTTAGAAAACACTGAAGCTTTCTTT.

The chain carries TRBV28 and TRBJ1-2; TRBD1 is a possible D gene (5 bases). Per germline, CDR1 MDHEN and CDR2 SYDVKM. Trimming took 6 bases from V and 7 from J, leaving 18 bases between them. CDR3 size: 14 residues. The CDR3 is CASSSGPDFGGYTF. Here the CDR3 DNA reads TGTGCCAGCAGCTCGGGACCGGACTTCGGTGGCTACACCTTC.

J is TRBJ2-5 and V is TRBV15, with D possibly TRBD2 on 5 matching bases. Trimming left V 8 bases short and J 3 bases short, with 13 bases between. The CDR3 has 13 amino acids. CDR1 is LNHNV and CDR2 is YYDKDF in the germline V gene (reference sequence). The CDR3 sequence is CATSLDGKETQYF. The DNA of the CDR3 is TGTGCCACCTCATTGGACGGGAAAGAGACCCAGTACTTC.

V usage is TRBV4-1 and J usage is TRBJ1-4; D is ambiguous. Trimming removed 1 base from V and 0 bases from J, with 12 bases in between. Germline loops: CDR1 MGHRA, CDR2 YSYEKL. The length of the CDR3 is 17 residues. CDR3 sequence (DNA): TGCGCCAGCAGCCAAGGGCCGGAAGAAGCAACTAATGAAAAACTGTTTTTT. Amino acids: CASSQGPEEATNEKLFF.

The chain employs TRBV18 and TRBJ2-6; no reliable D call. CDR1 KGHSH and CDR2 LQKENI come from the germline V gene. V lost 2 bases, J lost 1 base, and 0 bases lay in between. The CDR3 loop spans 13 amino acids. CDR3 bases: TGTGCCAGCTCACCATCTGGGGCCAACGTCCTGACTTTC. This codes for CASSPSGANVLTF.

This chain links TRBV29-1 with TRBJ2-3; no definite D call. The CDR3 consists of 13 residues. Trimming removed 2 bases from V and 4 bases from J, with 10 bases in between. The germline V gene encodes CDR1 SQVTM and CDR2 ANQGSEA. The CDR3: CSVESSGADTQYF. Written as DNA, the CDR3 is TGCAGCGTTGAAAGTTCCGGTGCAGATACGCAGTATTTT.

This clone occurred a few times. The J gene is TRBJ1-6, the V gene TRBV18; 7 bases map to TRBD1. The V gene end was trimmed by 6 bases and the J gene end by 7 bases; junction bases not matched to a gene: 6. Germline-derived CDR1 and CDR2 are KGHSH and LQKENI. The CDR3 covers 14 residues. CDR3 nucleotides: TGTGCCAGCTCCCAAGGGACAGTAAATTCACCCCTCCACTTT. It encodes CASSQGTVNSPLHF.

The V and J genes are TRBV30 and TRBJ1-5; 8 bases line up with TRBD1. Trimming removed 5 bases from V and 6 bases from J; junction bases left unmatched: 12. Per germline, CDR1 GTSNPN and CDR2 SVGIG (reference sequence). The CDR3 is 15 residues long. CDR3: CAWGAAGTGSQPQHF. The CDR3 DNA sequence: TGTGCCTGGGGGGCCGCCGGGACAGGTAGTCAGCCCCAGCATTTT.

V gene TRBV6-6 combines with J gene TRBJ1-5; tentatively, D is TRBD1 (5 bases). The CDR3 spans 15 residues. Trimming shortened V by 1 base and J by 5 bases, and 12 bases separated the two germline ends. Per the germline V gene, CDR1 is MNHNY and CDR2 is SVGAGI (reference sequence). For the CDR3, the DNA is TGTGCCAGCAGTTACTGGACATCGCGGGATCAGCCCCAGCATTTT. Translating it yields CASSYWTSRDQPQHF.

The chain uses TRBV7-3 and TRBJ2-2, with TRBD2 matching 15 bases. The junction had 11 bases not matched to a gene; V was cut back by 2 bases and J by 4 bases. This CDR3 comprises 20 residues. Germline V lookup: CDR1 SGHTA, CDR2 FQGTGA. The CDR3 nucleotides are TGTGCCAGCAGCTTACTTCCCCCCGGACTAGCGGGGGGGCGCACCGGGGAGCTGTTTTTT. Its translation: CASSLLPPGLAGGRTGELFF. The whole variable domain, remainder taken from reference TRBV7-3 and TRBJ2-2, is GAGVSQTPSNKVTEKGKYVELRCDPISGHTALYWYRQSLGQGPEFLIYFQGTGAADDSGLPNDRFFAVRPEGSVSTLKIQRTERGDSAVYLCASSLLPPGLAGGRTGELFFGEGSRLTVL.

The chain is built from TRBV7-2 and TRBJ2-7, with 7 bases lining up with TRBD2. The CDR3 has 14 residues. In germline, CDR1 is SGHTA, CDR2 FQGNSA. V lost 2 bases to trimming and J lost 2 bases; unmatched junction nucleotides: 3. For the CDR3, the DNA is TGTGCCAGCAGCTTAACCGGGGGGACCTACGAGCAGTACTTC. This sequence encodes CASSLTGGTYEQYF.

The gene calls are TRBV4-1 and TRBJ2-2, with 8 bases fitting TRBD1. The CDR3 extends over 13 amino acids. Per germline, CDR1 MGHRA and CDR2 YSYEKL. J lost 8 bases, V lost 4 bases, and 3 bases had no gene match. The CDR3 nucleotides read TGCGCCAGCAGCCTGACAGGGGCAGGGGAGCTGTTTTTT. Translation: CASSLTGAGELFF.

In the case of this clone: This sample includes further DNA sequences coding for the same CDR3. The chain employs TRBV29-1 and TRBJ1-1; TRBD1 matches at 7 bases. With 6 bases clipped from V and 2 bases from J, the junction kept 6 bases outside the gene matches. The CDR3 is made up of 13 amino acids. CDR1 and CDR2 from the germline V gene are SQVTM and ANQGSEA. The chain's CDR3 is CSVERQGNTEAFF. CDR3 DNA sequence: TGCAGCGTCGAACGACAGGGTAACACTGAAGCTTTCTTT. Full variable domain (rest looked up from reference TRBV29-1 and TRBJ1-1): SAVISQKPSRDICQRGTSLTIQCQVDSQVTMMFWYRQQPGQSLTLIATANQGSEATYESGFVIDKFPISRPNLTFSTLTVSNMSPEDSSIYLCSVERQGNTEAFFGQGTRLTVV.